This entry lists 7 T cell receptor beta chains sequenced from one sample in a study of CXCR3-negative and CXCR3-positive naive CD8 T cells. UMI-labeled 5' RACE yielded the TRB cDNA libraries. TCRdb processed the 5' RACE reads again and assigns one entry to each CDR3 protein, with no DNA. Reported are approximately 38,000 distinct CDR3 sequences; the ten largest clones contain approximately 8%. The sample was memory CD8+ T cells from blood. These receptors all stem from a human donor in good health. Some clones in this sample may be carry-over from other donors' samples.

V gene TRBV30 combines with J gene TRBJ1-1; TCRdb outputs TRBD1, but without DNA this stays unchecked. Germline V lookup: CDR1 GTSNPN, CDR2 SVGIG (reference sequence). This CDR3 has 13 residues. The CDR3: CATATGGNTEAFF.

The chain couples TRBV10-3 to TRBJ2-5; without DNA, the TCRdb call of TRBD1 cannot be checked. The CDR3 has 13 amino acids. Germline CDR1 is ENHRY and CDR2 is SYGVKD. This chain's CDR3 is CAIGRSGQETQYF.

V and J are TRBV20-1 and TRBJ2-5; TCRdb outputs TRBD1, but without DNA this stays unchecked. This CDR3 comprises 14 residues. Per germline, CDR1 DFQATT and CDR2 SNEGSKA (reference sequence). CDR3 sequence: CSASPGFGQETQYF.

V is TRBV6-6 and J is TRBJ2-7. Germline V gene lookup returns CDR1 MNHNY and CDR2 SVGAGI (reference sequence). The CDR3 runs to 12 residues. CDR3 loop: CASSYSSYEQYF.

The chain uses TRBV14 and TRBJ2-1. The CDR3 loop spans 13 amino acids. Germline assignment: CDR1 SGHDN and CDR2 FVKESK. CDR3 sequence: CASSPQWGNEQFF.

The CDR3 protein is CASSQGYLGGSSYEQYF. This chain links TRBV7-8 with TRBJ2-7; absent DNA, TCRdb's TRBD1 call cannot be checked. The CDR3 has 17 amino acids. Germline loops: CDR1 SGHVS, CDR2 FQNEAQ.

CDR3 residues: CASTEIGGVRNYNEQFF. The V call is TRBV2, the J call TRBJ2-1; absent DNA, TCRdb's TRBD2 call cannot be checked. Germline CDR1 and CDR2: SNHLY and FYNNEI. This CDR3 spans 17 amino acids.